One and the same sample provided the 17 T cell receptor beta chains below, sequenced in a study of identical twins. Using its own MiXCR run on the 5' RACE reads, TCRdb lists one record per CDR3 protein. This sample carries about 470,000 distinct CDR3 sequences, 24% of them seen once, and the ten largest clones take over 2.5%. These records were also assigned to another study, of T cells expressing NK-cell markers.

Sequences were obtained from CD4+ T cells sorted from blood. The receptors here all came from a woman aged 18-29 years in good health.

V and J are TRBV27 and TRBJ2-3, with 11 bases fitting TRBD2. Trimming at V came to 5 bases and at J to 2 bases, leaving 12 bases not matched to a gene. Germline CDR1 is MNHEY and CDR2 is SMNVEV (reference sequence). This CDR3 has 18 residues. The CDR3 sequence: CASSHPPRLAGYTDTQYF. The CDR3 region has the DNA TGTGCCAGCAGTCATCCTCCCCGACTAGCGGGATACACAGATACGCAGTATTTT.

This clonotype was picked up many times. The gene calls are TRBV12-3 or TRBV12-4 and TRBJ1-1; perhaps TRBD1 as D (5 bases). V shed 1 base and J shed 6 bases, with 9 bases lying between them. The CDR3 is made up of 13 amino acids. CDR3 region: CASSLVGGAEAFF. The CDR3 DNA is TGTGCCAGCAGTTTAGTCGGGGGGGCTGAAGCTTTCTTT.

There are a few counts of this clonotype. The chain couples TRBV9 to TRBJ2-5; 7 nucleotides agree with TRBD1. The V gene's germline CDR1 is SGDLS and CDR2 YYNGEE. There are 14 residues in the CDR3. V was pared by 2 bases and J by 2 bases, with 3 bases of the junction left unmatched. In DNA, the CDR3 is TGTGCCAGCAGCGTGGACAGGCGGCAAGAGACCCAGTACTTC. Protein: CASSVDRRQETQYF.

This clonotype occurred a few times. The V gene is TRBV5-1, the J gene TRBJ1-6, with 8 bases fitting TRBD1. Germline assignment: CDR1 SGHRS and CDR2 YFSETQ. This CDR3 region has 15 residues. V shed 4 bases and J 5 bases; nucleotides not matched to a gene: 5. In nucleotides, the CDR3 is TGCGCCAGCAGCCCCGGGGACAGGCATAATTCACCCCTCCACTTT. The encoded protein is CASSPGDRHNSPLHF.

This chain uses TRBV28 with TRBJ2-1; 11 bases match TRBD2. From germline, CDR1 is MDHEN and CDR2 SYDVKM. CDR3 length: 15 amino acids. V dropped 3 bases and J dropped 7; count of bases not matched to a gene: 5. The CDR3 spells CASSFTGTSGNEQFF. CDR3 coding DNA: TGTGCCAGCAGTTTCACCGGGACTAGCGGTAATGAGCAGTTCTTC.

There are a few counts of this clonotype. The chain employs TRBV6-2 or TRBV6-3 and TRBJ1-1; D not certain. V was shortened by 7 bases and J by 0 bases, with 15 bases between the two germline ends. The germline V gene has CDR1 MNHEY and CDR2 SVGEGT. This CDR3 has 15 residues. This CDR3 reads CASIRTLVLNTEAFF. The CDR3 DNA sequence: TGTGCCAGCATTCGGACCTTAGTTTTGAACACTGAAGCTTTCTTT.

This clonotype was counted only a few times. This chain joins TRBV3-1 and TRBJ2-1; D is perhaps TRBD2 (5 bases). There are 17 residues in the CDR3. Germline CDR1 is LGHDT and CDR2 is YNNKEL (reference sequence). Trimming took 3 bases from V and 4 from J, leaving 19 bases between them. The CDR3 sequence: CASSHPLRLGGYNEQFF. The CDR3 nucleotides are TGTGCCAGCAGCCACCCTTTGAGGCTAGGCGGGTACAATGAGCAGTTCTTC.

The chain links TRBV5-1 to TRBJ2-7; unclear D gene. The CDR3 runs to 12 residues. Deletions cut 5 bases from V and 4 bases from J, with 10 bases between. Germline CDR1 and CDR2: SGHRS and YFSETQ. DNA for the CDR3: TGCGCCAGCAGGGGTAACGTTTACGAGCAGTACTTC. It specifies CASRGNVYEQYF. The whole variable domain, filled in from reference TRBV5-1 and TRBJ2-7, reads KAGVTQTPRYLIKTRGQQVTLSCSPISGHRSVSWYQQTPGQGLQFLFEYFSETQRNKGNFPGRFSGRQFSNSRSEMNVSTLELGDSALYLCASRGNVYEQYFGPGTRLTVT.

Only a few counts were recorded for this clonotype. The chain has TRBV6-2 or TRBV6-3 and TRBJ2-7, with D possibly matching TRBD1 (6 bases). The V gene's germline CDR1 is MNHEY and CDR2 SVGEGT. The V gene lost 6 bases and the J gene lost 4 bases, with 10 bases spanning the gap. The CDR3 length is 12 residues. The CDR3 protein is CASRDRPYEQYF. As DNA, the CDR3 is TGTGCCAGCAGAGACAGGCCGTACGAGCAGTACTTC.

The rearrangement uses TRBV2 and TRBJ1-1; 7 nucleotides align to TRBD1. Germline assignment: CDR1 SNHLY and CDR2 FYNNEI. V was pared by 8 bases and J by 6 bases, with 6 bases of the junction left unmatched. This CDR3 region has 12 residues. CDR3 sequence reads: CASLLGTAEAFF. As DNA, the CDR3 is TGTGCCAGCCTTTTAGGGACAGCTGAAGCTTTCTTT.

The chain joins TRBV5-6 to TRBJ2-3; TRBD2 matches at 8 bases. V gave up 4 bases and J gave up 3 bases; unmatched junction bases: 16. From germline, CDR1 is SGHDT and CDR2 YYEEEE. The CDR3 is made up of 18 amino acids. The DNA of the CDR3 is TGTGCCAGCAGCCCCGGTTTGGGAAGCGGGAGAGTAACAGATACGCAGTATTTT. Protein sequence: CASSPGLGSGRVTDTQYF.

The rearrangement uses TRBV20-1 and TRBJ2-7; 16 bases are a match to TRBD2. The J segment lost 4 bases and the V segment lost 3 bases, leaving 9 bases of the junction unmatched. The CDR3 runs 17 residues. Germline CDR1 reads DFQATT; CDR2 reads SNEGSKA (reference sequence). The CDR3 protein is CSASFRGLAGGNYEQYF. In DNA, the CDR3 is TGCAGTGCTAGTTTTCGGGGACTAGCGGGAGGGAATTACGAGCAGTACTTC.

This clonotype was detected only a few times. This CDR3 is CASSVLSGRANEQFF. The CDR3, as DNA: TGTGCCAGCAGCGTGCTGAGCGGGAGGGCGAATGAGCAGTTCTTC. The chain links TRBV9 to TRBJ2-1; 10 nucleotides align to TRBD2. The CDR3 runs 15 residues. Germline values: CDR1 SGDLS, CDR2 YYNGEE. J was trimmed by 7 bases and V by 2 bases; bases with no gene match: 6.

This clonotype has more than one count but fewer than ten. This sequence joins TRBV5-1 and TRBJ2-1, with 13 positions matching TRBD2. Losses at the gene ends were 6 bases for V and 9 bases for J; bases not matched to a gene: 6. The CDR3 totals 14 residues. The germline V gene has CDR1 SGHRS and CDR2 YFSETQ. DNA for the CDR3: TGCGCCAGCATGGGACTAGCGGGATCGCCTGAGCAGTTCTTC. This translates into CASMGLAGSPEQFF.

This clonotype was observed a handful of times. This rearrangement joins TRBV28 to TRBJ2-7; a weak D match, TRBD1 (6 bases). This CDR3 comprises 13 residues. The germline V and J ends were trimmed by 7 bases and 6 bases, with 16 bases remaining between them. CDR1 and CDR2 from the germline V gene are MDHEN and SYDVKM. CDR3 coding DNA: TGTGCCAGCACTCTGGGGGCCCCCTCCGAGCAGTACTTC. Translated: CASTLGAPSEQYF.

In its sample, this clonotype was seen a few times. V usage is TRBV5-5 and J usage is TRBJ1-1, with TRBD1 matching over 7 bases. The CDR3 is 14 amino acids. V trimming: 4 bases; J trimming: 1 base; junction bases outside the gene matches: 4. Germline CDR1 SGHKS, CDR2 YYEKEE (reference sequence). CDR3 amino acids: CASSRGQKNTEAFF. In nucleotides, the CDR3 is TGTGCCAGCAGCAGGGGACAGAAGAACACTGAAGCTTTCTTT. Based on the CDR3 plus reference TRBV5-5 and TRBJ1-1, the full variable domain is DAGVTQSPTHLIKTRGQQVTLRCSPISGHKSVSWYQQVLGQGPQFIFQYYEKEERGRGNFPDRFSARQFPNYSSELNVNALLLGDSALYLCASSRGQKNTEAFFGQGTRLTVV.

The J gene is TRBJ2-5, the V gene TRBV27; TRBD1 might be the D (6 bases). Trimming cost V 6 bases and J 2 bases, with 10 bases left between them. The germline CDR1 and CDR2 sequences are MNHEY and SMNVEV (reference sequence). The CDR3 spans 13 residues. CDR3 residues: CASRQGVQETQYF. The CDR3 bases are TGTGCCAGCAGACAGGGCGTACAAGAGACCCAGTACTTC.